These 17 T cell receptor beta chains were all obtained from the same sample, sequenced in a study of cytomegalovirus exposure and HLA in healthy donors. Using immunoSEQ multiplex PCR, the repertoire was profiled, and TCRdb retains in-frame clones only, with some absent. The data contain over 200,000 clones, around 87% of them singletons. Sample: PBMCs. The receptors originated from a woman aged 18-29 years in good health and CMV-seropositive.

This chain uses TRBV6-6 with TRBJ1-1, with TRBD1 identical over 8 bases. V was pared by 5 bases and J by 3 bases, with 11 bases of the junction left unmatched. This CDR3 is built from 16 residues. Per germline, CDR1 MNHNY and CDR2 SVGAGI (reference sequence). CDR3 nucleotides: TGTGCCAGCAGTCTACCCCCAGACAGGGGTGACACTGAAGCTTTCTTT. As protein: CASSLPPDRGDTEAFF.

The chain has TRBV19 and TRBJ2-7; D may be TRBD1 (6 bases). This CDR3 has 16 residues. V lost 5 bases and J 8 bases, leaving 25 bases between the germline ends. The germline V gene encodes CDR1 LNHDA and CDR2 SQIVND (reference sequence). This CDR3 reads CASSGLRGQGQNKQYF. CDR3 bases: TGTGCCAGTAGTGGACTCCGGGGACAAGGGCAAAACAAGCAGTACTTC.

CDR3 residues: CASSPTRGIFTEAFF. DNA of the CDR3: TGCGCCAGCAGCCCAACCCGGGGTATCTTCACTGAAGCTTTCTTT. The V gene is TRBV5-1, the J gene TRBJ1-1; no clear D gene. Trimming pared 4 bases from V and 4 bases from J, leaving 17 bases between. This CDR3 has 15 residues. Germline loops: CDR1 SGHRS, CDR2 YFSETQ.

V is TRBV27 and J is TRBJ2-5, with D unresolved. CDR3 length: 13 residues. Trimming left V 3 bases short and J 5 bases short, with 10 bases between. Germline V gene lookup returns CDR1 MNHEY and CDR2 SMNVEV (reference sequence). The DNA for the CDR3 is TGTGCCAGCAGTTTTGTGGGCGCGGAGACCCAGTACTTC. Translating it yields CASSFVGAETQYF.

This clone has just a few counts. The CDR3 DNA is TGTGCCAGCAGTGACGCAGGGAAGGAGACCCAGTACTTC. This encodes CASSDAGKETQYF. This chain joins TRBV2 and TRBJ2-5; a weak D match, TRBD1 (5 bases). Between the trimmed V and J ends, which lost 3 bases and 5 bases, there was a span of 10 bases. Germline CDR1 reads SNHLY; CDR2 reads FYNNEI. The CDR3 length is 13 residues.

The genes are TRBV4-1 and TRBJ1-4; D gene ambiguous. V lost 2 bases, J lost 7 bases, and 11 bases lay in between. The CDR3 sequence is 14 residues long. The germline V gene encodes CDR1 MGHRA and CDR2 YSYEKL. The CDR3 loop reads CASSQREDFEKLFF. CDR3 DNA: TGCGCCAGCAGCCAAAGGGAGGATTTTGAAAAACTGTTTTTT.

This chain links TRBV27 with TRBJ2-3, with 7 bases matching TRBD2. The CDR3 runs to 15 residues. After removal of 5 bases from V and 0 bases from J, the junction contained 5 bases not matched to a gene. Germline V gives CDR1 MNHEY, CDR2 SMNVEV (reference sequence). The CDR3 DNA reads TGTGCCAGCAGTAGATTAGCGGGTAGCACAGATACGCAGTATTTT. Residues: CASSRLAGSTDTQYF.

This clone was seen many times. V gene TRBV2 combines with J gene TRBJ2-5, with TRBD2 matching over 9 bases. This CDR3 has 15 amino acids. Germline CDR1 and CDR2: SNHLY and FYNNEI. V lost 7 bases, J lost 4 bases, and 10 bases stayed unmatched. The CDR3 DNA sequence: TGTGCCAGCAATAGCGGGAGAGGCCCGACAGAGACCCAGTACTTC. This sequence encodes CASNSGRGPTETQYF.

This chain links TRBV27 with TRBJ2-2; D gene ambiguous. The V end was cut by 2 bases, the J end by 3 bases, with 7 bases between. CDR3 size: 14 residues. Germline CDR1 and CDR2: MNHEY and SMNVEV (reference sequence). CDR3 nucleotides: TGTGCCAGCAGTTTAATCATAGACACCGGGGAGCTGTTTTTT. Its protein product is CASSLIIDTGELFF.

This chain connects TRBV19 to TRBJ2-7; TRBD2 agrees at 10 bases. The CDR3 covers 13 residues. Germline assignment: CDR1 LNHDA and CDR2 SQIVND (reference sequence). CDR3 nucleotide sequence: TGTCGATCCATAGCGGGGGGAGACCCCGAGCAGTACTTC. Its translation: CRSIAGGDPEQYF.

The sample holds one count of this clone. The V and J genes are TRBV6-1 and TRBJ2-7; the D gene is possibly TRBD1 (6 bases). Germline V gene lookup returns CDR1 MNHNS and CDR2 SASEGT. Between the trimmed V and J ends, which lost 1 base and 7 bases, there was a span of 11 bases. CDR3 length equals 13 residues. Here the CDR3 reads CASSEDQGLEQYF. The CDR3 DNA is TGTGCCAGCAGTGAAGACCAGGGGTTGGAGCAGTACTTC.

This clone was picked up one time. The rearrangement links TRBV9 to TRBJ2-1; 8 bases align to TRBD2. The CDR3 totals 12 residues. The ends lost 6 bases at V and 10 bases at J; junction bases unmatched: 6. The germline V gene has CDR1 SGDLS and CDR2 YYNGEE. Here the CDR3 DNA reads TGTGCCAGCAATATAGCGGGAAAGGAGCAGTTCTTC. Amino acids: CASNIAGKEQFF.

This chain connects TRBV27 to TRBJ1-5, with D tentatively TRBD1 (5 bases). The CDR3 spans 15 residues. Trimming shortened V by 5 bases and J by 7 bases, and 18 bases separated the two germline ends. Germline V CDR1 and CDR2: MNHEY, SMNVEV (reference sequence). The CDR3 region has the DNA TGTGCCAGCAGTCCCTACGGCAGGGTCCACCAGCCCCAGCATTTT. Its translation is CASSPYGRVHQPQHF.

The chain joins TRBV5-1 to TRBJ2-1; maybe TRBD1 (6 bases). Trimming removed 4 bases from V and 6 bases from J, with 17 bases in between. This CDR3 region has 15 residues. Germline assignment: CDR1 SGHRS and CDR2 YFSETQ. The CDR3 sequence: CASSITGTYPNEQFF. The CDR3 DNA follows: TGCGCCAGCAGCATTACAGGGACATACCCCAATGAGCAGTTCTTC.

The CDR3 region is CASDYSIWRSGNQPQHF. The CDR3 coding sequence is TGTGCCAGCGACTATAGTATCTGGAGGTCGGGCAATCAGCCCCAGCATTTT. This chain links TRBV19 with TRBJ1-5; no definite D call. Germline V lookup: CDR1 LNHDA, CDR2 SQIVND (reference sequence). V lost 9 bases and J 2 bases, leaving 23 bases between the germline ends. CDR3 length: 17 residues.

The V call is TRBV14, the J call TRBJ2-5, with TRBD1 identical over 9 bases. This CDR3 contains 14 residues. Germline V lookup: CDR1 SGHDN, CDR2 FVKESK. V dropped 7 bases and J dropped 5; count of bases not matched to a gene: 8. CDR3 in DNA: TGTGCCAGCAATACAGGGGGCGCGTTGGAGACCCAGTACTTC. Amino acids: CASNTGGALETQYF.

Here the CDR3 reads CASSHSKAGLREKLFF. DNA of the CDR3: TGTGCCAGCAGCCATTCTAAGGCCGGGTTACGGGAAAAACTGTTTTTT. V and J are TRBV14 and TRBJ1-4; D remains unclear. This CDR3 has 16 residues. V was shortened by 3 bases and J by 8 bases, with 19 bases between the two germline ends. Germline CDR1 reads SGHDN; CDR2 reads FVKESK.